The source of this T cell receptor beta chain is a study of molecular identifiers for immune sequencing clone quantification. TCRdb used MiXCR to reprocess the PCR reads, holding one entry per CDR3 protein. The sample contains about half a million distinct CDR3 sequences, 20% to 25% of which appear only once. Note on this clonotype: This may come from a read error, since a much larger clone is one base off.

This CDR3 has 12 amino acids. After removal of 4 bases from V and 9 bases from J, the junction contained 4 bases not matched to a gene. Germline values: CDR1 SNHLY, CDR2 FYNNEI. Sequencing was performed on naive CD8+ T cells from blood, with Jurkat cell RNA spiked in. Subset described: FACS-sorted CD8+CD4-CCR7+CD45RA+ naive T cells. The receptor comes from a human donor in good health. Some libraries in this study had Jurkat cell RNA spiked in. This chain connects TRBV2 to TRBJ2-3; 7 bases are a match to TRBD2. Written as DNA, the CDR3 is TGTGCCAGCAGTGGCGGGAGCCAGACGCAGTATTTT. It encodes CASSGGSQTQYF.